The rows below give T cell receptor beta chains drawn from one sample of a study of siplizumab effects on memory and regulatory T cells. Sequenced by immunoSEQ multiplex PCR; TCRdb stores in-frame clones only, minus some. The repertoire has 80,000 to 130,000 clones, about 91% of them found once; the top ten carry 2.6%. Source material: CD4+ T cells sorted from blood. The receptors originated from a human donor in good health. Some clones in this sample may be carry-over from other donors' samples. The CDR3 runs from the conserved cysteine through the conserved F or W. A D gene is named only where the DNA matches it firmly. Where a row states a size, it is once, few, many or the class of an expanded clone; other rows omit it.

d_call j_call v_call clone_size cdr3_aa cdr3_nt
NA TRBJ1-2 TRBV5-1 NA CASSPRGQRALGYGYTF TGCGCCAGCAGCCCCCGCGGTCAGAGGGCTTTGGGGTATGGCTACACCTTC
TRBD1 TRBJ1-2 TRBV29-1 NA CSVMGVRGRAGYTF TGCAGCGTTATGGGAGTCAGGGGGCGGGCTGGCTACACCTTC
NA TRBJ2-2 TRBV7-3 NA CASSSSTGELFF TGTGCCAGCAGCTCAAGCACCGGGGAGCTGTTTTTT
NA TRBJ1-1 TRBV28 NA CASSPDPGTNTEAFF TGTGCCAGCAGTCCAGACCCGGGAACGAACACTGAAGCTTTCTTT
NA TRBJ2-3 TRBV6-5 NA CASRDNPTDTQYF TGTGCCAGCCGGGACAACCCCACAGATACGCAGTATTTT
NA TRBJ2-3 TRBV10-2 NA CASSESSGLGTDTQYF TGCGCCAGCAGTGAGTCTTCAGGACTTGGCACAGATACGCAGTATTTT
TRBD2 TRBJ2-1 TRBV28 NA CASSSLQLAGKDEQFF TGTGCCAGCAGTTCCCTGCAGCTAGCGGGAAAAGATGAGCAGTTCTTC
TRBD2 TRBJ2-3 TRBV9 NA CASSVGGRGPTDTQYF TGTGCCAGCAGCGTAGGCGGGAGAGGGCCCACAGATACGCAGTATTTT
NA TRBJ1-5 TRBV2 few CASSEFDSNQPQHF TGTGCCAGCAGTGAATTCGATAGCAATCAGCCCCAGCATTTT
TRBD1 TRBJ2-2 TRBV7-7 many CASSARTGVGELFF TGTGCTAGCAGCGCACGGACAGGGGTGGGGGAGCTGTTTTTT
TRBD1 TRBJ2-4 TRBV7-3 NA CASSPDRTGAGGDIQYF TGTGCCAGCAGCCCAGACCGGACAGGGGCTGGGGGAGACATTCAGTACTTC
NA TRBJ2-7 TRBV6-5 NA CASSYDTGSSSYEQYF TGTGCCAGCAGTTACGATACAGGTTCCAGCTCCTACGAGCAGTACTTC
NA TRBJ1-2 TRBV19 NA CASSSSPQPVYGYTF TGTGCCAGTAGTTCATCTCCCCAGCCGGTCTATGGCTACACCTTC
NA TRBJ2-7 TRBV28 NA CASSLLGEQYF TGTGCCAGCAGCCTGCTAGGCGAGCAGTACTTC
NA TRBJ2-3 TRBV5-8 NA CASSWGDEGLTDTQYF TGTGCCAGCAGCTGGGGGGACGAGGGTCTGACAGATACGCAGTATTTT
TRBD2 TRBJ2-7 TRBV27 NA CASSLSRLAGTYEQYF TGTGCCAGCAGTTTATCGAGACTAGCGGGAACCTACGAGCAGTACTTC
TRBD2 TRBJ2-3 TRBV18 once CASSQAGGTDTQYF TGTGCCAGCTCGCAAGCGGGAGGCACAGATACGCAGTATTTT
NA TRBJ2-5 TRBV18 NA CASSPGTETQYF TGTGCCAGCTCACCAGGGACGGAGACCCAGTACTTC
NA TRBJ2-3 TRBV5-4 NA CASRKSRTDTQYF TGTGCCAGCAGAAAATCCCGCACAGATACGCAGTATTTT
NA TRBJ2-3 TRBV2 NA CASKRDTQYF TGTGCCAGCAAGCGGGATACGCAGTATTTT
TRBD1 TRBJ1-6 TRBV5-4 NA CASSLGGQGKGSPLHF TGTGCCAGCAGCCTAGGTGGACAGGGAAAAGGATCACCCCTCCACTTT
NA TRBJ2-7 TRBV15 NA CATSPGGGTYEQYF TGTGCCACCAGCCCAGGGGGGGGGACCTACGAGCAGTACTTC
NA TRBJ1-1 TRBV5-5 few CASSLLVQNTEAFF TGTGCCAGCAGCTTGTTGGTTCAGAACACTGAAGCTTTCTTT
NA TRBJ2-3 TRBV11-3 NA CASSKGGNLDTQYF TGTGCCAGCAGTAAGGGCGGGAATCTCGATACGCAGTATTTT
NA TRBJ2-5 TRBV7-2 NA CASSLALAVKETQYF TGTGCCAGCAGCTTAGCGTTGGCTGTCAAAGAGACCCAGTACTTC
TRBD2 TRBJ2-3 TRBV25-1 once CASSHFLSGSGTDTQYF TGTGCCAGCAGCCACTTCCTCAGCGGGAGCGGCACAGATACGCAGTATTTT
TRBD1 TRBJ1-1 TRBV9 NA CASTRGGQGVEAFF TGTGCCAGCACGCGGGGGGGACAGGGTGTTGAAGCTTTCTTT
NA TRBJ2-3 TRBV2 few CASSEEGYTQYF TGTGCCAGCAGTGAAGAAGGCTATACGCAGTATTTT
NA TRBJ2-2 TRBV7-7 NA CASSSGPGGELFF TGTGCTAGCAGCTCGGGACCGGGGGGGGAGCTGTTTTTT
NA TRBJ1-1 TRBV4-2 few CASSLAGKGEAFF TGTGCCAGCAGCCTTGCCGGGAAGGGTGAAGCTTTCTTT